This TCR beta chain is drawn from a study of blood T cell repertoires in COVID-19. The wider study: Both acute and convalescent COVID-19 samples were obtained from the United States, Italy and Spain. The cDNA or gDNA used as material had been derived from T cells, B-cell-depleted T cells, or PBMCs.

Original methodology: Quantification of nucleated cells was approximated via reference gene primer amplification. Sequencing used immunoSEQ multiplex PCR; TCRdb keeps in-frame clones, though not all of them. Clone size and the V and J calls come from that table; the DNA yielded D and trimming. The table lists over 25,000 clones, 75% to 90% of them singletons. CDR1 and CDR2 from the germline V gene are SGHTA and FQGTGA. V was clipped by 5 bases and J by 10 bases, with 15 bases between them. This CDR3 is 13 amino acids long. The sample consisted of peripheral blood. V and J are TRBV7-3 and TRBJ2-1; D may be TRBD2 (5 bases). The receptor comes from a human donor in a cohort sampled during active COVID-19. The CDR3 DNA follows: TGTGCCAGCAGCGTAGATAGGCCGGGGGAGCAGTTCTTC. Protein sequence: CASSVDRPGEQFF.